This TCR beta chain stems from a study of cytomegalovirus exposure and HLA in healthy donors. V lost 4 bases and J 7 bases, leaving 10 bases between the germline ends. The germline CDR1 and CDR2 sequences are MNHNS and SASEGT. The CDR3 is 12 residues long. The PCR contained 60 Vbeta and 13 Jbeta primers. Produced via immunoSEQ multiplex PCR; TCRdb's table is partial and in-frame only. The sample holds 70,000 to 95,000 clones, approximately 84% seen once. The study's findings and limits: For most TCR sequences rarity was the rule, although some public TCRs occurred in many donors.

About this clone: The antigen remains undetermined.

The specimen was PBMCs. V gene TRBV6-1 combines with J gene TRBJ1-2; possibly TRBD1 for D (6 bases). This clonotype was sampled from a woman younger than 30 in good health and CMV-seropositive. CDR3 nucleotide sequence: TGTGCCAGCAGTGGGCAGGGGTTTGGCTACACCTTC. Translated, it gives CASSGQGFGYTF.